This T cell receptor (beta chain) was recorded in a study of blood T cells in healthy people across ages. On the study more broadly: There was about one barcoded beta molecule captured by template switching per two T cells. Study-level findings and limits: Considered underestimates were the diversity estimates obtained from one million T cells. Expanded clonotype changes were possibly confounded by unknown donor CMV status.

This clonotype has only a few counts. Antigen unknown. V gave up 3 bases and J gave up 2 bases; unmatched junction bases: 8. In germline, CDR1 is DFQATT, CDR2 SNEGSKA (reference sequence). The CDR3 is 15 amino acids. Then a second PCR, running roughly 7 to 11 cycles, was carried out with a sample-barcoded 5' primer and a J-beta primer mix. Each cDNA molecule was tagged by a template-switch adaptor that had 12 random nucleotides. MiXCR, run by TCRdb on the 5' RACE reads, gives a single entry per CDR3 protein. The table includes about 1 million distinct CDR3 sequences, over 35% detected once. The sample consisted of blood. The receptor was derived from a woman in her sixties or seventies in good health. The rearrangement uses TRBV20-1 and TRBJ2-7; 9 bases agree with TRBD1. CDR3 loop: CSASPKTGGPYEQYF. Written as DNA, the CDR3 is TGCAGTGCTAGCCCGAAGACAGGGGGTCCCTACGAGCAGTACTTC.